This T cell receptor beta chain was sequenced in a study of OX40 agonist ivuxolimab in advanced cancers. Blood sampling was done at baseline, cycle 4 day 1, and cycle 7 day 1. A remark on this clone: The target antigen is unknown.

The CDR3 runs to 15 residues. CDR1 PRHDT and CDR2 FYEKMQ come from the germline V gene (reference sequence). V lost 5 bases and J 5 bases, leaving 15 bases between the germline ends. Study findings and constraints: Dose levels from 0.1 to 3.0 mg/kg saw CD4+ and CD8+ blood T cells expand clonally by week 6. More expanded clones were seen, on average, in CD8+ T cells than in CD4+.

The protocol was immunoSEQ multiplex PCR, while the TCRdb copy is restricted to in-frame clones and leaves out a portion. Of 34,000 or so clones detected, about 86% appear once; the ten largest clones hold roughly 34%. V usage is TRBV13 and J usage is TRBJ2-2, with D possibly being TRBD1 (6 bases). This sequence originates from an adult with an advanced solid tumor such as melanoma, head and neck, liver or kidney cancer. The sample here was CD4+ or CD8+ T cells sorted from blood, taken in a trial of the OX40 agonist ivuxolimab. The DNA for the CDR3 is TGTGCCAGCAGCATGCCGAGTCAGGGGACCGGGGAGCTGTTTTTT. Amino acids: CASSMPSQGTGELFF.